This T cell receptor beta chain was sequenced in a study of blood T cell repertoires in COVID-19. Study as a whole: COVID-19 samples from acute and convalescent phases originated in the United States, Italy and Spain. T cells, B-cell-depleted T cells, or PBMCs provided the cDNA or gDNA that served as material.

Authors' methods: Nucleated cell number was recorded as an estimate derived from reference gene primer amplification. The protocol was immunoSEQ multiplex PCR, while the TCRdb copy is restricted to in-frame clones and leaves out a portion. The DNA gave D and trimming, while V, J and clone size come from that table. This repertoire shows roughly 120,000 clones, 80% found once; its top ten account for around 1.9%. This CDR3 is built from 14 residues. Per the germline V gene, CDR1 is SGHRS and CDR2 is YFSETQ. The V gene lost 4 bases and the J gene lost 2 bases, with 12 bases spanning the gap. Sequenced: peripheral blood. The chain uses TRBV5-1 and TRBJ1-2; D remains ambiguous. This clonotype originated in a man aged 70 or older with acute or convalescent COVID-19. The CDR3 reads CASSPTGKNYGYTF. The CDR3 DNA is TGCGCCAGCAGCCCTACCGGGAAGAACTATGGCTACACCTTC.